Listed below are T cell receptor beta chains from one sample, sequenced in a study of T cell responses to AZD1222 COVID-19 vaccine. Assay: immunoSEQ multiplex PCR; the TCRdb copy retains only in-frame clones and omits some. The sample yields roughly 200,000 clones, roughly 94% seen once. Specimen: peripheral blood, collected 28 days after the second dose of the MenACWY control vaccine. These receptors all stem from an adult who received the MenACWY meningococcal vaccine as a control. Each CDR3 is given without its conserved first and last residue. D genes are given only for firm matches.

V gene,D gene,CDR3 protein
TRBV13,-,ASSWWQRNNEQF
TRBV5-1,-,ASSFGGSRNTEAF
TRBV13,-,ASSGPGLNEKLF
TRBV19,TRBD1,ASSTGGAYTEAF
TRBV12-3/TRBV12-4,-,ASTIRADTQY
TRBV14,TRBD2,ASSQVDGRAGIDTQY
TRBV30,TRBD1,AWSGQGGTEAF
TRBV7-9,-,ASSLVWGEEDTQY
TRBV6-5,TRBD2,ASSSWASGQETQY
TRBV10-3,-,AISESADPFLRGNTIY
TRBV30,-,AWRGPGELF
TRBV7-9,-,ASSLTRTQSYEQY
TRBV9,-,ASSVVGGGELF